Below are 29 T cell receptor beta chains sequenced from a single sample in a study of metastatic and nonmetastatic thyroid tumors. With MiXCR, TCRdb reprocessed the PCR reads. The data hold about 4,800 clones, with approximately 29% observed a single time. Before thyroid surgery, none of the patients had received any treatment. Material: adjacent normal tissue. These receptors originate from a male donor with papillary thyroid cancer or a benign thyroid nodule (not recorded which). Some clones in this sample may be carry-over from other donors' samples.

For this clone: Relative to the germline gene, one junction end is altered; a read error may explain this. This chain connects TRBV11-2 to TRBJ2-7, with 9 bases aligning to TRBD2. Germline CDR1 reads SGHAT; CDR2 reads FQNNGV. The CDR3 is 15 amino acids. Written as DNA, the CDR3 is TGTGCCATCAGCTTAGTGTCTAGCGGGACCGATACGCAGTATTTC. It translates to CAISLVSSGTDTQYF.

The sample holds a few counts of this clone. This rearrangement joins TRBV7-3 to TRBJ2-7, with D maybe TRBD2 (5 bases). Trimming pared 3 bases from V and 7 bases from J, leaving 16 bases between. The CDR3 contains 14 residues. CDR1 and CDR2 (germline): SGHTA, FQGTGA. The CDR3 nucleotides read TGTGCCAGCAGCTTGGACTCGTCCACGCCTGAGCAGTACTTC. Translating it yields CASSLDSSTPEQYF.

The CDR3 bases are TGTGCCAGCAGTTTCCTTGGGATGCAGGGTAGTTGGATCGGGGAGCTGTTTTTT. Its protein is CASSFLGMQGSWIGELFF. The chain recombines TRBV27 with TRBJ2-2; a possible D gene is TRBD1 (5 bases). This CDR3 is 18 amino acids long. V was cut by 3 bases and J by 7 bases, with 24 bases left in between. Looked up from germline, CDR1 is MNHEY and CDR2 is SMNVEV (reference sequence).

This clone was seen more than once but under ten times. J is TRBJ1-2 and V is TRBV2; tentative D call: TRBD1 (6 bases). In germline, CDR1 is SNHLY, CDR2 FYNNEI. V dropped 7 bases and J dropped 3 bases, with 15 bases sitting between them. The CDR3 totals 14 residues. The DNA of the CDR3 is TGTGCCAGCACGCGGCAGGGGTCCCACTATGGCTACACCTTC. It translates to CASTRQGSHYGYTF.

The chain has TRBV2 and TRBJ2-5, with D tentatively TRBD1 (6 bases). The CDR3 has 17 amino acids. The germline V gene has CDR1 SNHLY and CDR2 FYNNEI. Trimming took 6 bases from V and 5 from J, leaving 25 bases between them. The CDR3 DNA reads TGTGCCAGCAGCGACTGGTCAGGGGTCCCAACGTCGGAGACCCAGTACTTC. Protein: CASSDWSGVPTSETQYF.

This clone was observed a handful of times. The chain employs TRBV6-5 and TRBJ2-1; TRBD2 might be the D (5 bases). Trimming cost V 0 bases and J 0 bases, with 12 bases left between them. In germline, CDR1 is MNHEY, CDR2 SVGAGI. This CDR3 contains 17 residues. The DNA of the CDR3 is TGTGCCAGCAGTTACTCGATAGACTATCCCTCCTACAATGAGCAGTTCTTC. Translating it yields CASSYSIDYPSYNEQFF.

This clone appeared a few times. This chain joins TRBV12-5 and TRBJ1-2; TRBD1 aligns across 9 bases. CDR3 length equals 15 residues. Germline values: CDR1 LGHNT, CDR2 FRNRAP. The J segment lost 2 bases and the V segment lost 3 bases, leaving 4 bases of the junction unmatched. The CDR3 DNA reads TGTGCTAGTGGTTTTACGACAGGGGGAAACTATGGCTACACCTTC. Translation: CASGFTTGGNYGYTF. The full variable domain, in which reference TRBV12-5 and TRBJ1-2 provide the parts outside the CDR3, is DARVTQTPRHKVTEMGQEVTMRCQPILGHNTVFWYRQTMMQGLELLAYFRNRAPLDDSGMPKDRFSAEMPDATLATLKIQPSEPRDSAVYFCASGFTTGGNYGYTFGSGTRLTVV.

The chain employs TRBV19 and TRBJ1-1; 8 positions match TRBD1. Germline-derived CDR1 and CDR2 are LNHDA and SQIVND (reference sequence). Trimming removed 9 bases from V and 2 bases from J; junction bases left unmatched: 14. There are 16 residues in the CDR3. DNA of the CDR3: TGTGCCAGCAGTTTAATGTTCAGGGGGCTTAACACTGAAGCTTTCTTT. Residues: CASSLMFRGLNTEAFF.

This clone was counted only a few times. The chain carries TRBV6-2 or TRBV6-3 and TRBJ2-7; 13 bases fit TRBD2. The CDR3 totals 13 residues. V lost 5 bases, J lost 6 bases, and 1 base stayed unmatched. The germline gives CDR1 MNHEY, CDR2 SVGEGT. CDR3 DNA sequence: TGTGCCAGCAGTGGACTAGCGGGAGTCGAGCAGTACTTC. It yields the protein CASSGLAGVEQYF.

This clone is large in the sample. CDR3 protein: CASIRKQDYYEQYF. CDR3 nucleotide sequence: TGTGCCAGCATTAGGAAACAGGACTACTACGAGCAGTACTTC. V is TRBV6-1 and J is TRBJ2-7, with a possible D match to TRBD2 (6 bases). This CDR3 region has 14 residues. With 7 bases removed from V and 3 bases from J, the gap between germline ends came to 16 bases. From germline, CDR1 is MNHNS and CDR2 SASEGT.

By share, this clone counts as medium-sized. The chain joins TRBV19 to TRBJ2-1; 8 bases line up with TRBD2. The CDR3 length is 13 residues. With 6 bases clipped from V and 8 bases from J, the junction kept 6 bases outside the gene matches. The germline V gene has CDR1 LNHDA and CDR2 SQIVND (reference sequence). The CDR3 coding sequence is TGTGCCAGTAGCGGGGGGGCCTTTTATGAGCAGTTCTTC. It is translated as CASSGGAFYEQFF.

For this clone: An end of the junction does not agree with germline; a read error may underlie this. Other nucleotide sequences from this sample produce the same CDR3. V usage is TRBV19 and J usage is TRBJ2-6; TRBD1 might be the D (5 bases). The CDR3 is made up of 15 amino acids. Germline V CDR1 and CDR2: LNHDA, SQIVND (reference sequence). CDR3 nucleotides: TGTGCCAGTAGTATAAAGAACTCTGGGGCCAACGTCTTGACTTTC. Translated: CASSIKNSGANVLTF.

This clone was counted between two and nine times. The CDR3 DNA sequence: TGTGCCAGCAGCTCCGCAACCTCTGAGAGTCCCTATGAAGCTTTCTTT. Translating gives CASSSATSESPYEAFF. The chain joins TRBV11-2 to TRBJ1-1; D is unresolved. The CDR3 sequence is 16 residues long. The V end lost 4 bases, the J end lost 7 bases, and 22 bases lay between the germline ends. Germline assignment: CDR1 SGHAT and CDR2 FQNNGV.

The rearrangement uses TRBV11-3 and TRBJ2-5; D gene ambiguous. The CDR3 sequence is 15 residues long. Trimming removed 3 bases at V and 4 bases at J, with 15 bases between. The germline CDR1 and CDR2 sequences are SGHNT and YENEEA. The CDR3 DNA reads as TGTGCCAGCAGCTTTGGCAGGTCTAGAAGAGAGACCCAGTACTTC. Translation: CASSFGRSRRETQYF.

The sample holds many counts of this clone. The rearrangement joins TRBV18 to TRBJ2-1; D perhaps matches TRBD1 (6 bases). Germline V gives CDR1 KGHSH, CDR2 LQKENI. V was shortened by 3 bases and J by 2 bases, with 11 bases between the two germline ends. CDR3 length: 15 residues. CDR3 loop: CASSPWDTTYNEQFF. The CDR3 DNA follows: TGTGCCAGCTCACCGTGGGACACGACCTACAATGAGCAGTTCTTC.

The chain has TRBV27 and TRBJ2-1, with 9 bases lining up with TRBD1. This CDR3 region has 15 residues. Unmatched junction bases numbered 7, after V lost 6 bases and J lost 4 bases. CDR1 MNHEY and CDR2 SMNVEV come from the germline V gene (reference sequence). CDR3 DNA sequence: TGTGCCAGCAGCTCTCCGGGACAGGGATACAATGAGCAGTTCTTC. This translates into CASSSPGQGYNEQFF.

The V and J genes are TRBV19 and TRBJ1-1; TRBD1 might be the D (5 bases). The CDR3 extends over 14 amino acids. CDR1 and CDR2 (germline): LNHDA, SQIVND (reference sequence). Trimming removed 2 bases from V and 5 bases from J, with 12 bases in between. The CDR3: CASSISAGRTEAFF. The CDR3 DNA reads TGTGCCAGTAGTATATCAGCAGGGCGAACTGAAGCTTTCTTT.

The chain couples TRBV28 to TRBJ2-1; D might be TRBD1 (5 bases). The CDR3 runs 16 residues. CDR1 is MDHEN, CDR2 SYDVKM, per germline. With 1 base removed from V and 6 bases from J, the gap between germline ends came to 16 bases. CDR3 DNA sequence: TGTGCCAGCAGTTTATTCTCAGGGTTCCCTGTCAATGAGCAGTTCTTC. Its protein is CASSLFSGFPVNEQFF.

The sample holds a few counts of this clone. The J gene is TRBJ2-7, the V gene TRBV27; unclear D gene. Germline V gene data show CDR1 as MNHEY and CDR2 as SMNVEV (reference sequence). Trimming cost V 6 bases and J 0 bases, with 6 bases left between them. The CDR3 covers 12 residues. The CDR3 is CASRDASYEQYF. CDR3 in DNA: TGTGCCAGCAGGGACGCCTCCTACGAGCAGTACTTC.

The chain joins TRBV6-6 to TRBJ2-3, with 9 positions matching TRBD2. Germline V gene data show CDR1 as MNHNY and CDR2 as SVGAGI (reference sequence). The trim removed 4 bases at V and 14 bases at J, leaving 7 bases unmatched. The CDR3 contains 12 residues. The DNA of the CDR3 is TGTGCCAGCAGTTCCTCGGCGGGGGGGGCGTATTTT. It yields the protein CASSSSAGGAYF.

V and J are TRBV30 and TRBJ2-7, with D possibly matching TRBD1 (5 bases). Germline CDR1 reads GTSNPN; CDR2 reads SVGIG (reference sequence). V was shortened by 6 bases and J by 3 bases, with 15 bases between the two germline ends. The CDR3 extends over 13 amino acids. The CDR3 protein is CACKGFRSYEQYF. In DNA, the CDR3 is TGTGCCTGTAAGGGGTTCAGGAGCTACGAGCAGTACTTC.

This clone appeared a few times. This chain links TRBV27 with TRBJ2-3, with D perhaps matching TRBD2 (5 bases). V gave up 7 bases and J gave up 0 bases, with 14 bases separating them. CDR3 length: 15 amino acids. CDR1 and CDR2 from the germline V gene are MNHEY and SMNVEV (reference sequence). DNA for the CDR3: TGTGCCAGCACCATGGATAGGACTAGCACAGATACGCAGTATTTT. Residues: CASTMDRTSTDTQYF.

This clone is large within its sample. This chain joins TRBV7-6 and TRBJ2-5; D uncertain. Per germline, CDR1 SGHVS and CDR2 FNYEAQ. The CDR3 has 11 residues. With 5 bases removed from V and 5 bases from J, the gap between germline ends came to 6 bases. CDR3 in amino acids: CASSPGETQYF. The CDR3 bases are TGTGCCAGCAGCCCTGGTGAGACCCAGTACTTC.

The chain employs TRBV20-1 and TRBJ2-5, with TRBD1 identical over 10 bases. V trimming: 5 bases; J trimming: 6 bases; junction bases outside the gene matches: 12. The CDR3 is 15 residues long. Germline CDR1 and CDR2: DFQATT and SNEGSKA (reference sequence). The CDR3 sequence: CSAQDRDRGVKTQYF. As DNA, the CDR3 is TGCAGTGCTCAAGACCGGGACAGGGGAGTGAAGACCCAGTACTTC.

This clone has more than one count but fewer than ten. The chain links TRBV6-2 or TRBV6-3 to TRBJ2-7; D gene uncertain. The CDR3 length is 13 residues. V gave up 2 bases and J gave up 3 bases, with 8 bases separating them. The germline V gene encodes CDR1 MNHEY and CDR2 SVGEGT. The CDR3 DNA reads TGTGCCAGCAGTTACCCCGGCGGCTACGAGCAGTACTTC. Translated: CASSYPGGYEQYF.

Notes on this clone: One end of the junction varies from germline; a read error may be responsible. CDR3 in amino acids: CASTDRVVF. The DNA of the CDR3 is TGTGCCAGTACGGACAGGGTGGTCTTT. The rearrangement joins TRBV2 to TRBJ1-1, with TRBD1 matching over 8 bases. The CDR3 is 9 amino acids. CDR1 SNHLY and CDR2 FYNNEI come from the germline V gene.

V is TRBV10-1 and J is TRBJ2-5, with D possibly matching TRBD2 (5 bases). In germline, CDR1 is WNHNN, CDR2 SYGVQD (reference sequence). The CDR3 is made up of 14 amino acids. V was pared by 2 bases and J by 4 bases, with 11 bases between. DNA for the CDR3: TGCGCCAGCAGTGAGACTAGGGCTGGAGAGACCCAGTACTTC. Amino acids: CASSETRAGETQYF.

This clone counts as large. The CDR3 sequence: CASTGGSGVNYEQYF. DNA of the CDR3: TGTGCCAGCACCGGGGGGTCAGGGGTAAACTACGAGCAGTACTTC. The rearrangement joins TRBV28 to TRBJ2-7; the D gene is possibly TRBD2 (7 bases). Germline-derived CDR1 and CDR2 are MDHEN and SYDVKM. The CDR3 contains 15 residues. Trimming stripped 7 bases from V and 3 bases from J, with 19 bases between.

This clone is judged medium-sized. This chain uses TRBV2 with TRBJ1-6; no definite D call. The V and J ends lost 4 bases and 10 bases respectively, with 11 bases between them. The germline gives CDR1 SNHLY, CDR2 FYNNEI. The CDR3 is 13 residues long. For the CDR3, the DNA is TGTGCCAGCAGTGGCCCAATTGGGTCACCCCTCCACTTT. Translated, it gives CASSGPIGSPLHF.